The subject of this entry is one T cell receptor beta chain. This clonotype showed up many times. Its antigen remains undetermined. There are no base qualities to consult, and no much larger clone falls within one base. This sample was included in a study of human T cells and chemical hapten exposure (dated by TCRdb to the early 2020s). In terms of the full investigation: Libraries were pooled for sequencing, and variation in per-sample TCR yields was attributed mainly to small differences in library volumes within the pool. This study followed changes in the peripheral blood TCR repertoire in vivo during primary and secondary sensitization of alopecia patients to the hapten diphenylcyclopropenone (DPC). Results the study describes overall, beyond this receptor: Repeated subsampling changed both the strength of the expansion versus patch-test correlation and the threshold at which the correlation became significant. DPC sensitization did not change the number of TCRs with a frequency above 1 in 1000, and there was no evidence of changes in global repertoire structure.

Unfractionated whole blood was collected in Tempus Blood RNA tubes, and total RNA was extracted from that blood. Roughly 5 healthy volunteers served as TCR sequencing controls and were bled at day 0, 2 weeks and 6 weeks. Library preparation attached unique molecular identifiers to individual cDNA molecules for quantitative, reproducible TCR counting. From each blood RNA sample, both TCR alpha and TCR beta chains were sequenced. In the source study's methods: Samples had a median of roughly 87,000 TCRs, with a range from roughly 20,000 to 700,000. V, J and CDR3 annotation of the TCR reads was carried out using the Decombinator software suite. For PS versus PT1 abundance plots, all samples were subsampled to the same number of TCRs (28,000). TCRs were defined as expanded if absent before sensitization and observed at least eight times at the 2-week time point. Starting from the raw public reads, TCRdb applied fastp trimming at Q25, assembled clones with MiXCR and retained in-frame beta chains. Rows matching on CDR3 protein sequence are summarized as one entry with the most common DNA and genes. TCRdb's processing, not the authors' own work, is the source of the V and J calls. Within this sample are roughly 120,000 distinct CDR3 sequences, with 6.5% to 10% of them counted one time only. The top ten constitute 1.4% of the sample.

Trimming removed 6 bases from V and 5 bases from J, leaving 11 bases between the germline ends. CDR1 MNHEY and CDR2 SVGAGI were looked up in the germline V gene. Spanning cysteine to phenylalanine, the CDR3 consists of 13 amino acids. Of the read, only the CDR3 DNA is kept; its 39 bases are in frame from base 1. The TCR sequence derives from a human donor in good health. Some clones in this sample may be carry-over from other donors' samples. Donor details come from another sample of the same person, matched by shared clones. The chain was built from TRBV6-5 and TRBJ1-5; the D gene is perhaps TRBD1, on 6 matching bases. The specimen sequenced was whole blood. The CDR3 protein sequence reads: CASSSGAYQPQHF. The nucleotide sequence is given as TGTGCCAGCAGCTCGGGGGCCTATCAGCCCCAGCATTTT.